These T cell receptor beta chains were read from a single sample in a study of blood T cell repertoires in COVID-19. The assay was immunoSEQ multiplex PCR, and TCRdb's table has in-frame clones only and misses some. The table shows about 350,000 clones, with about 90% occurring only once. The sample was PBMCs or T cells enriched from blood (not recorded which). These receptors were collected from a woman in her 30s who had recovered from COVID-19. CDR3s include the opening cysteine and the closing phenylalanine or tryptophan. A D gene is named only where the DNA matches it firmly. A clone size is listed for some rows: how often the clone was seen (once, few, many), or a class if it is expanded.

clone size: -
J gene: TRBJ2-3
V gene: TRBV3-1/TRBV3-2
D gene: TRBD2
CDR3 protein: CASSQVRGAGLDTQYF
CDR3 DNA: TGTGCCAGCAGCCAAGTACGTGGAGCGGGGCTGGATACGCAGTATTTT

clone size: -
J gene: TRBJ1-1
V gene: TRBV9
D gene: -
CDR3 protein: CASSSTGGGTEAFF
CDR3 DNA: TGTGCCAGCAGCTCCACGGGAGGGGGCACTGAAGCTTTCTTT

clone size: -
J gene: TRBJ1-5
V gene: TRBV27
D gene: TRBD1
CDR3 protein: CASSLYPSGRGRGNQPQHF
CDR3 DNA: TGTGCCAGCAGTTTATACCCATCCGGGAGGGGGCGCGGCAATCAGCCCCAGCATTTT

clone size: -
J gene: TRBJ2-6
V gene: TRBV11-2
D gene: TRBD1
CDR3 protein: CASSPQTGLGGANVLTF
CDR3 DNA: TGTGCCAGCAGCCCCCAGACAGGGCTGGGGGGGGCCAACGTCCTGACTTTC

clone size: -
J gene: TRBJ2-7
V gene: TRBV3-1/TRBV3-2
D gene: -
CDR3 protein: CASSQVKVYPTGDEQYF
CDR3 DNA: TGTGCCAGCAGCCAAGTCAAGGTATACCCGACCGGGGACGAGCAGTACTTC

clone size: -
J gene: TRBJ2-7
V gene: TRBV11-2
D gene: TRBD1
CDR3 protein: CASSFDRESYEQYF
CDR3 DNA: TGTGCCAGCAGCTTTGACAGGGAATCCTACGAGCAGTACTTC

clone size: -
J gene: TRBJ1-2
V gene: TRBV10-1
D gene: TRBD1
CDR3 protein: CASSTGTGAF
CDR3 DNA: TGCGCCAGCAGTACCGGGACAGGGGCCTTC

clone size: -
J gene: TRBJ2-7
V gene: TRBV5-1
D gene: TRBD1
CDR3 protein: CASSSTGTGIYEQYF
CDR3 DNA: TGCGCCAGCAGCTCCACCGGGACAGGGATCTACGAGCAGTACTTC

clone size: -
J gene: TRBJ2-7
V gene: TRBV28
D gene: TRBD1
CDR3 protein: CASSSQGAPYEQYF
CDR3 DNA: TGTGCCAGCAGTTCACAGGGGGCTCCCTACGAGCAGTACTTC

clone size: -
J gene: TRBJ1-1
V gene: TRBV5-1
D gene: TRBD1
CDR3 protein: CASSSTWGQLGEAFF
CDR3 DNA: TGCGCCAGCAGCTCAACCTGGGGACAGTTGGGTGAAGCTTTCTTT

clone size: -
J gene: TRBJ2-5
V gene: TRBV7-2
D gene: -
CDR3 protein: CASSTADREETQYF
CDR3 DNA: TGTGCCAGCAGCACAGCGGACAGAGAAGAGACCCAGTACTTC

clone size: -
J gene: TRBJ1-4
V gene: TRBV5-5
D gene: -
CDR3 protein: CASSLAGNSVEKLFF
CDR3 DNA: TGTGCCAGCAGCTTGGCTGGGAATAGCGTTGAAAAACTGTTTTTT

clone size: -
J gene: TRBJ2-1
V gene: TRBV5-1
D gene: -
CDR3 protein: CASSPQAHEQFF
CDR3 DNA: TGCGCCAGCAGCCCGCAGGCTCATGAGCAGTTCTTC

clone size: -
J gene: TRBJ1-2
V gene: TRBV3-1/TRBV3-2
D gene: TRBD1
CDR3 protein: CASSDPGQARTF
CDR3 DNA: TGTGCCAGCAGCGACCCGGGACAGGCCAGAACCTTC

clone size: -
J gene: TRBJ2-2
V gene: TRBV6-5
D gene: -
CDR3 protein: CASSHRQNTGELFF
CDR3 DNA: TGTGCCAGCAGTCACCGACAGAACACCGGGGAGCTGTTTTTT

clone size: -
J gene: TRBJ1-1
V gene: TRBV5-1
D gene: TRBD1
CDR3 protein: CASSLVGGQGMRAFF
CDR3 DNA: TGCGCCAGCAGCTTGGTTGGAGGACAGGGTATGAGAGCTTTCTTT

clone size: few
J gene: TRBJ1-1
V gene: TRBV29-1
D gene: -
CDR3 protein: CSASGGVTEAFF
CDR3 DNA: TGCAGCGCTAGTGGGGGGGTCACTGAAGCTTTCTTT

clone size: -
J gene: TRBJ2-3
V gene: TRBV4-1
D gene: -
CDR3 protein: CASSQGTLGSSTDTQYF
CDR3 DNA: TGCGCCAGCAGCCAAGGCACCCTCGGGTCAAGCACAGATACGCAGTATTTT

clone size: -
J gene: TRBJ1-6
V gene: TRBV6-5
D gene: -
CDR3 protein: CASSRTAGSPLHF
CDR3 DNA: TGTGCCAGCAGTCGGACAGCGGGGTCACCCCTCCACTTT

clone size: -
J gene: TRBJ1-4
V gene: TRBV7-9
D gene: -
CDR3 protein: CASSLGRGNEKLFF
CDR3 DNA: TGTGCCAGCAGCTTAGGCAGGGGAAATGAAAAACTGTTTTTT

clone size: -
J gene: TRBJ2-3
V gene: TRBV11-2
D gene: -
CDR3 protein: CASSHGGKAQYF
CDR3 DNA: TGTGCCAGCAGCCACGGGGGTAAGGCGCAGTATTTT

clone size: once
J gene: TRBJ1-1
V gene: TRBV15
D gene: TRBD1
CDR3 protein: CATSSRDRTTEAFF
CDR3 DNA: TGTGCCACCAGTTCAAGGGACAGAACCACTGAAGCTTTCTTT

clone size: -
J gene: TRBJ1-4
V gene: TRBV5-1
D gene: TRBD1
CDR3 protein: CASSIAGTAEKLFF
CDR3 DNA: TGCGCCAGCAGCATTGCCGGGACAGCTGAAAAACTGTTTTTT

clone size: -
J gene: TRBJ1-2
V gene: TRBV5-1
D gene: TRBD1
CDR3 protein: CASSVGQGHNYGYTF
CDR3 DNA: TGCGCCAGCAGCGTTGGACAGGGCCATAACTATGGCTACACCTTC

clone size: -
J gene: TRBJ1-1
V gene: TRBV7-9
D gene: TRBD1
CDR3 protein: CASSLSQGLNTEAFF
CDR3 DNA: TGTGCCAGCAGCTTATCACAGGGGTTGAACACTGAAGCTTTCTTT

clone size: few
J gene: TRBJ2-7
V gene: TRBV3-1/TRBV3-2
D gene: -
CDR3 protein: CASSQGNNRVGEQYF
CDR3 DNA: TGTGCCAGCAGCCAAGGAAACAACAGGGTCGGCGAGCAGTACTTC

clone size: once
J gene: TRBJ2-2
V gene: TRBV29-1
D gene: TRBD1
CDR3 protein: CSASQTGASTGELFF
CDR3 DNA: TGCAGCGCGAGCCAAACAGGGGCAAGCACCGGGGAGCTGTTTTTT

clone size: -
J gene: TRBJ2-5
V gene: TRBV7-2
D gene: TRBD2
CDR3 protein: CASSLGGGAQETQYF
CDR3 DNA: TGTGCCAGCAGCTTGGGCGGGGGGGCCCAAGAGACCCAGTACTTC

clone size: few
J gene: TRBJ2-7
V gene: TRBV20-1
D gene: -
CDR3 protein: CSGDKAYEQYF
CDR3 DNA: TGCAGCGGGGACAAGGCCTACGAGCAGTACTTC

clone size: -
J gene: TRBJ1-4
V gene: TRBV7-9
D gene: -
CDR3 protein: CASSPSVLGANGKLFF
CDR3 DNA: TGTGCCAGCAGCCCCTCAGTCTTAGGGGCAAACGGAAAACTGTTTTTT

clone size: once
J gene: TRBJ1-2
V gene: TRBV7-9
D gene: TRBD1
CDR3 protein: CASSLPGQGVHGYTF
CDR3 DNA: TGTGCCAGCAGCCTCCCGGGACAGGGTGTACATGGCTACACCTTC

clone size: -
J gene: TRBJ2-1
V gene: TRBV4-1
D gene: TRBD2
CDR3 protein: CASSHPTTGLATYNEQFF
CDR3 DNA: TGCGCCAGCAGCCATCCTACTACGGGACTAGCGACCTACAATGAGCAGTTCTTC

clone size: -
J gene: TRBJ2-1
V gene: TRBV7-9
D gene: TRBD2
CDR3 protein: CASSLVSGGADEQFF
CDR3 DNA: TGTGCCAGCAGCTTAGTCAGCGGGGGGGCCGATGAGCAGTTCTTC

clone size: -
J gene: TRBJ2-3
V gene: TRBV30
D gene: TRBD2
CDR3 protein: CAWRRRGGRDTQYF
CDR3 DNA: TGTGCCTGGAGAAGACGGGGGGGCCGAGATACGCAGTATTTT

clone size: few
J gene: TRBJ1-6
V gene: TRBV6-7
D gene: TRBD1
CDR3 protein: CASSYPQGAYSPLHF
CDR3 DNA: TGTGCCAGCAGTTACCCCCAGGGGGCATATTCACCCCTCCACTTT

clone size: -
J gene: TRBJ2-5
V gene: TRBV5-1
D gene: TRBD1
CDR3 protein: CASSPGTGKETQYF
CDR3 DNA: TGCGCCAGCAGCCCCGGGACAGGGAAAGAGACCCAGTACTTC

clone size: few
J gene: TRBJ2-2
V gene: TRBV2
D gene: TRBD1
CDR3 protein: CASSLGTDLTGELFF
CDR3 DNA: TGTGCCAGCAGCCTCGGGACAGACCTCACCGGGGAGCTGTTTTTT

clone size: -
J gene: TRBJ2-5
V gene: TRBV5-1
D gene: -
CDR3 protein: CASSLWSGEETQYF
CDR3 DNA: TGCGCCAGCAGCTTGTGGTCAGGGGAAGAGACCCAGTACTTC

clone size: -
J gene: TRBJ2-1
V gene: TRBV9
D gene: TRBD2
CDR3 protein: CASSVAGGSGEQFF
CDR3 DNA: TGTGCCAGCAGCGTAGCGGGAGGGTCGGGTGAGCAGTTCTTC

clone size: -
J gene: TRBJ1-6
V gene: TRBV2
D gene: -
CDR3 protein: CASSEGPLSPLHF
CDR3 DNA: TGTGCCAGCAGTGAAGGTCCCTTGTCACCCCTCCACTTT

clone size: -
J gene: TRBJ1-2
V gene: TRBV28
D gene: TRBD1
CDR3 protein: CASSLTGVYGYTF
CDR3 DNA: TGTGCCAGCAGTTTGACAGGGGTTTATGGCTACACCTTC

clone size: -
J gene: TRBJ1-2
V gene: TRBV6-5
D gene: TRBD1
CDR3 protein: CASTRTGDYGYTF
CDR3 DNA: TGTGCCAGCACCAGAACAGGGGACTATGGCTACACCTTC